The 21 T cell receptor beta chains listed next were all sequenced from one sample in a study of breast tumors, draining lymph nodes, adjacent tissues. Via MiXCR, TCRdb re-called the multiplex PCR reads, giving one row per CDR3 protein. The table shows about 200,000 distinct CDR3 sequences, with about 32% occurring only once. Axillary draining lymph nodes of breast cancer patients supplied the node samples. Sequences were obtained from axillary lymph node tissue. The receptors come from a female donor with breast cancer. Some clones in this sample may be carry-over from other donors' samples.

With respect to this clonotype: One base away lies a much larger clone, so this may be a sequencing read error. V gene TRBV30 combines with J gene TRBJ2-7; no reliable D call. Germline V gives CDR1 GTSNPN, CDR2 SVGIG (reference sequence). This CDR3 comprises 12 residues. The DNA of the CDR3 is TGTGCCCGGAGCTCTTCTTCGGACGAGCAGTACTTC. This gives the protein CARSSSSDEQYF.

This clonotype was seen many times. The chain carries TRBV6-5 and TRBJ1-3, with no clear D. V was trimmed by 5 bases and J by 0 bases, leaving 11 bases between them. The CDR3 length is 15 residues. From germline, CDR1 is MNHEY and CDR2 SVGAGI. CDR3 DNA: TGTGCCAGCAGTGTGACACGGGACTCTGGAAACACCATATATTTT. It is translated as CASSVTRDSGNTIYF.

This clonotype has at least ten counts. The chain couples TRBV11-3 to TRBJ2-2; tentative D call: TRBD2 (5 bases). Germline loops: CDR1 SGHNT, CDR2 YENEEA. The CDR3 has 16 residues. V lost 5 bases, J lost 7 bases, and 20 bases lay in between. Here the CDR3 reads CASSPRGPQSGGELFF. The CDR3 region has the DNA TGTGCCAGCAGCCCCCGCGGGCCCCAATCGGGCGGGGAGCTGTTTTTT.

This clonotype was counted many times. A much more abundant neighbour one base away suggests this may be a read error. The rearrangement links TRBV7-7 to TRBJ2-5; a weak D match, TRBD1 (6 bases). This CDR3 spans 15 amino acids. Germline V gene lookup returns CDR1 SSHAT and CDR2 FNYEAQ (reference sequence). As DNA, the CDR3 is TGTGCTAGCAGCTTGGGACACCAGTACCAAGAGACCCAGCACTTC. Its protein product is CASSLGHQYQETQHF.

The chain combines TRBV24-1 with TRBJ1-6; D not certain. Trimming cost V 2 bases and J 14 bases, with 3 bases left between them. CDR1 and CDR2 (germline): KGHDR, SFDVKD. The CDR3 spans 10 residues. The CDR3 region is CATSDSTLHF. The DNA for the CDR3 is TGTGCCACCAGTGATTCGACCCTCCACTTT.

This clonotype was picked up many times. The chain carries TRBV7-3 and TRBJ2-1, with D unclear. Germline CDR1 is SGHTA and CDR2 is FQGTGA. This CDR3 has 15 residues. V lost 1 base and J lost 1, with 8 bases in between. Here the CDR3 reads CASSLNMGSYNEQFF. DNA of the CDR3: TGTGCCAGCAGCTTAAATATGGGTTCCTACAATGAGCAGTTCTTC. The whole variable domain, filled in from reference TRBV7-3 and TRBJ2-1, reads GAGVSQTPSNKVTEKGKYVELRCDPISGHTALYWYRQSLGQGPEFLIYFQGTGAADDSGLPNDRFFAVRPEGSVSTLKIQRTERGDSAVYLCASSLNMGSYNEQFFGPGTRLTVL.

The J gene is TRBJ2-2, the V gene TRBV5-1; the match to TRBD1 covers 10 bases. The germline V gene encodes CDR1 SGHRS and CDR2 YFSETQ. Trimming cost V 2 bases and J 10 bases; bases outside gene matches: 8. The CDR3 runs to 15 residues. CDR3 sequence: CASSFDRGRAEELFF. The CDR3 DNA is TGCGCCAGCAGCTTCGACAGGGGGCGGGCCGAGGAGCTGTTTTTT.

This clonotype has a count of ten or more. The V and J genes are TRBV7-3 and TRBJ2-1, with 10 bases aligning to TRBD2. V lost 2 bases to trimming and J lost 8 bases; unmatched junction nucleotides: 6. Per the germline V gene, CDR1 is SGHTA and CDR2 is FQGTGA. CDR3 length equals 15 residues. The CDR3 reads CASSLYTSGTDEQFF. In DNA, the CDR3 is TGTGCCAGCAGCTTATATACTAGCGGGACCGATGAGCAGTTCTTC.

This clonotype was recorded many times. This sequence joins TRBV18 and TRBJ2-7; no clear D gene. The CDR3 totals 12 residues. Germline V CDR1 and CDR2: KGHSH, LQKENI. Trimming removed 3 bases at V and 6 bases at J, with 9 bases between. As DNA, the CDR3 is TGTGCCAGCTCACCCCAGTCGGGCGAGCAGTACTTC. Translating it yields CASSPQSGEQYF.

This clonotype was detected only once. Being one base from a much bigger clone, this may be a read error. The missing conserved phenylalanine or tryptophan at the end of this CDR3 makes a read error likely. The rearrangement links TRBV2 to TRBJ2-4; the D gene is possibly TRBD1 (6 bases). The CDR3 extends over 14 amino acids. With 5 bases removed from V and 1 base from J, the gap between germline ends came to 9 bases. Germline CDR1 is SNHLY and CDR2 is FYNNEI. The CDR3 region is CASSQGLAKNIQYL. The CDR3 DNA sequence: TGTGCCAGCAGTCAGGGGTTGGCCAAAAACATTCAGTACCTC.

This clonotype has only a few counts. This chain joins TRBV6-1 and TRBJ1-2; D gene uncertain. CDR1 and CDR2 from the germline V gene are MNHNS and SASEGT. The CDR3 consists of 15 residues. Trimming pared 5 bases from V and 1 base from J, leaving 14 bases between. The CDR3 sequence is CASSQWGEGNYGYTF. Written as DNA, the CDR3 is TGTGCCAGCAGTCAATGGGGAGAGGGTAACTATGGCTACACCTTC.

There are many counts of this clonotype. This sequence joins TRBV12-3 or TRBV12-4 and TRBJ1-4, with D possibly TRBD1 on 6 matching bases. Deletions cut 2 bases from V and 8 bases from J, with 15 bases between. This CDR3 region has 15 residues. The CDR3 loop reads CASSLMGGAEEKLFF. DNA of the CDR3: TGTGCCAGCAGTTTAATGGGGGGCGCTGAGGAAAAACTGTTTTTT.

Turning to this clonotype: The DNA is omitted, as the CDR3 cannot be located on it reliably, and the CDR3 follows TCRdb's listing. The V call is TRBV5-1, the J call TRBJ2-3; TRBD2, as called in the table, went unchecked against the DNA. CDR1 and CDR2 from the germline V gene are SGHRS and YFSETQ. Termini included, the CDR3 measures 18 amino acids. The CDR3 spells CASSFYICSASGTDTQYF.

The chain recombines TRBV5-6 with TRBJ1-1; D not certain. CDR1 is SGHDT, CDR2 YYEEEE, per germline. The CDR3 extends over 14 amino acids. Trimming took off 3 bases at V and 4 bases at J, with 13 bases between the two ends. CDR3 region: CASSSDEVGTEAFF. The DNA of the CDR3 is TGTGCCAGCAGCTCAGACGAGGTAGGCACTGAAGCTTTCTTT.

This clonotype showed up many times. This chain uses TRBV11-2 with TRBJ2-7, with no clear D. Trimming took off 1 base at V and 3 bases at J, with 7 bases between the two ends. Germline V lookup: CDR1 SGHAT, CDR2 FQNNGV. The CDR3 has 13 residues. The CDR3 sequence: CASSLVQFYEQYF. The CDR3 DNA sequence: TGTGCCAGCAGCTTAGTACAGTTCTACGAGCAGTACTTC.

A single count supports this clonotype. One base away lies a much larger clone, so this may be a sequencing read error. The chain combines TRBV3-1 with TRBJ1-2; D gene ambiguous. CDR1 LGHDT and CDR2 YNNKEL come from the germline V gene (reference sequence). Between the trimmed V and J ends, which lost 4 bases and 9 bases, there was a span of 15 bases. CDR3 length: 13 residues. The DNA for the CDR3 is TGTGCCAGCAGCCGAGATAGTACCGCCAGCTACACCTTC. Translated, it gives CASSRDSTASYTF.

This clonotype was detected only a few times. The rearrangement links TRBV10-1 to TRBJ2-3, with 7 bases lining up with TRBD2. The V segment lost 3 bases and the J segment 6 bases; nucleotides outside the gene matches: 9. Germline CDR1 is WNHNN and CDR2 is SYGVQD (reference sequence). CDR3 length equals 15 residues. The CDR3 region is CASSDQAGRRDTQYF. CDR3 coding DNA: TGCGCCAGCAGTGACCAAGCGGGAAGGAGGGATACGCAGTATTTT.

Ten or more counts support this clonotype. The rearrangement joins TRBV19 to TRBJ2-5; 11 nucleotides line up with TRBD1. The CDR3 has 13 residues. The germline gives CDR1 LNHDA, CDR2 SQIVND (reference sequence). V trimming: 6 bases; J trimming: 6 bases; junction bases outside the gene matches: 3. DNA of the CDR3: TGTGCCAGTAGGGGGACAGGGGGTCAGACCCAGTACTTC. Encoded protein: CASRGTGGQTQYF.

The chain's CDR3 is CSVRAGKYNEQFF. The CDR3 DNA reads TGCAGCGTCCGTGCGGGAAAATACAATGAGCAGTTCTTC. V gene TRBV29-1 combines with J gene TRBJ2-1, with TRBD2 as a possible D gene (6 bases). V shed 6 bases and J shed 4 bases, with 13 bases lying between them. This CDR3 spans 13 amino acids. Germline V gene sequence: CDR1 SQVTM, CDR2 ANQGSEA.

This clonotype was found many times. The V gene is TRBV5-6, the J gene TRBJ1-2; tentatively, D is TRBD1 (6 bases). In germline, CDR1 is SGHDT, CDR2 YYEEEE. The CDR3 totals 16 residues. Trimming cost V 8 bases and J 4 bases, with 24 bases left between them. This chain's CDR3 is CASRPYGAGVVYGYTF. The DNA of the CDR3 is TGTGCCAGTCGACCCTACGGGGCAGGGGTTGTCTATGGCTACACCTTC. Using reference TRBV5-6 and TRBJ1-2 for the parts outside the CDR3, the full variable domain is DAGVTQSPTHLIKTRGQQVTLRCSPKSGHDTVSWYQQALGQGPQFIFQYYEEEERQRGNFPDRFSGHQFPNYSSELNVNALLLGDSALYLCASRPYGAGVVYGYTFGSGTRLTVV.

In its sample, this clonotype was seen many times. V and J are TRBV7-9 and TRBJ1-2; D is undetermined. The CDR3 runs to 12 residues. From germline, CDR1 is SEHNR and CDR2 FQNEAQ (reference sequence). Trimming left V 2 bases short and J 6 bases short, with 7 bases between. CDR3 sequence (DNA): TGTGCCAGCAGCTTAATTCTGGATGGCTACACCTTC. Residues: CASSLILDGYTF.